This TCR beta chain was sequenced in a study of cytomegalovirus exposure and HLA in healthy donors. Regarding the study as a whole: According to the study, 150 to 200 TCR beta chains were cytomegalovirus-associated. Generally TCR sequences proved uncommon, though certain public TCRs appeared in numerous donors.

Here immunoSEQ multiplex PCR was the method, and the copy in TCRdb shows in-frame clones only, minus some. This table holds 200,000 to 250,000 clones, 75% to 95% found once. Note on this clone: Its target is not known.

V was clipped by 3 bases and J by 6 bases, with 12 bases between them. The CDR3 is 13 residues long. CDR1 is KGHSH, CDR2 LQKENI, per germline. The sequence was obtained from a woman between 18 and 29 years old in good health and CMV-seronegative. Material for sequencing was PBMCs. This chain uses TRBV18 with TRBJ2-7; D gene ambiguous. The CDR3 region has the DNA TGTGCCAGCTCACCTCACGGGTCGGGCGAGCAGTACTTC. As protein: CASSPHGSGEQYF.